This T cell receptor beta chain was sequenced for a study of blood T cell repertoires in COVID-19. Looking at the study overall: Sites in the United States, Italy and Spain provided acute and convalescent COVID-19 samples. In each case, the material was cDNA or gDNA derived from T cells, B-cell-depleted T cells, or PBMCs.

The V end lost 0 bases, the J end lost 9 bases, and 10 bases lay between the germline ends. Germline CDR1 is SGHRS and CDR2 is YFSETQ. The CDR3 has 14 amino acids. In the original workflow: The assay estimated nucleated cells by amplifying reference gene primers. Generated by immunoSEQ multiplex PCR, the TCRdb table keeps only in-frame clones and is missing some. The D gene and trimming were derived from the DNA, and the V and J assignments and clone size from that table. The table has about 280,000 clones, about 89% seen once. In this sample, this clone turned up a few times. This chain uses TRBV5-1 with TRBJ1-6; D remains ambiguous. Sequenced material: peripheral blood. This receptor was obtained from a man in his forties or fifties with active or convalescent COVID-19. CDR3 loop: CASSLELELSPLHF. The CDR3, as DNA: TGCGCCAGCAGCTTGGAACTTGAGCTTTCACCCCTCCACTTT.